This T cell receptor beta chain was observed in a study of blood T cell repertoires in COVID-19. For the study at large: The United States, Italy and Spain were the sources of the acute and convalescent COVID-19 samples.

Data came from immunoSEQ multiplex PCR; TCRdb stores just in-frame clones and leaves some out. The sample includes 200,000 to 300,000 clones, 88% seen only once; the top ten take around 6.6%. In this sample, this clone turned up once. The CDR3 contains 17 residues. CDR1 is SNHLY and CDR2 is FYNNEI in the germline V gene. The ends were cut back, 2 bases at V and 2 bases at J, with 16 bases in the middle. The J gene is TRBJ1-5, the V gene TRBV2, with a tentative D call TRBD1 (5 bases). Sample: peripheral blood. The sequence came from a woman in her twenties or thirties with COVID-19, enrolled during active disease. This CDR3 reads CASSESRAGSGNQPQHF. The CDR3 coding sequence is TGTGCCAGCAGTGAATCTAGGGCAGGGTCGGGCAATCAGCCCCAGCATTTT.